This T cell receptor (beta chain) appears in the sequencing data of a study of shared clonotypes between healthy human individuals (dated by TCRdb to about 2020). Regarding the complete study: The cohort included three men and a couple of women between 18 and 49 years of age. For each donor, CD4 naive and CD4 memory were each run on three plates, CD8 naive on two plates, and CD8 memory on one plate. Blood TCR repertoires of a handful of healthy adults were deeply sequenced to estimate repertoire size and the extent of clonotype sharing between individuals. Leukapheresis yielded between about 0.9 and 10 billion PBMCs per donor. Different laboratories and diverse techniques were used to prepare libraries and sequence TCR repertoires, to increase sequencing depth and limit assay-specific biases. General conclusions and limits of the study: Naive subsets generally had larger estimated clonotype richness than memory subsets did. Incomplete sequencing was indicated by rarefaction of sorted-subset datasets, despite the large sequencing depth. The small number of donors limited the genetic and exposure-history diversity represented. Pairwise subsampling indicated that sequencing depth was expected to affect the degree of clonotype sharing among donors. About 5% of naive CD4, 3.5% of naive CD8, 2.3% of memory CD4, and around 0.4% of memory CD8 clonotypes were shared across several donors. Only blood was sampled, and tissue TCR repertoires likely differ from those in blood. Higher generation probabilities were observed for clonotypes shared by all four sorted-subset donors than for non-shared clonotypes.

Note on this clone: What antigen it recognizes has not been identified. Base qualities are missing; no much larger clone stands one base away.

Healthy HIV-negative adults with no recently reported acute infections or vaccinations were included as donors. Every donor was a Caucasian adult living in Nashville, Tennessee, USA. CD4+ T cells were enriched through magnetic negative selection, after which naive cells were positively selected on CD45RA and the remaining negative fraction served as the memory subset. Blood was obtained by leukapheresis, after which PBMCs were separated by Ficoll-Histopaque density gradient centrifugation and cryopreserved in liquid nitrogen vapor phase. Purity and quantity of every magnetically sorted T cell population were checked by analytical flow cytometry. Each sorted fraction had its genomic DNA isolated and then quantified by UV absorbance on a Nanodrop 2000c. According to the germline V gene (reference sequence), CDR1 reads MNHEY and CDR2 reads SMNVEV. The CDR3, cysteine through phenylalanine, is 16 amino acids long. Only CDR3 DNA remains: 48 bases, in frame from the first base. Relative to germline, V is 1 base shorter and J is 1 base shorter, with 12 bases between their ends.

TCR CDR3 regions were amplified from genomic DNA by multiplex PCR using the deep immunoSEQ assay. Extracted genomic DNA from each cell subset was distributed evenly across all wells of several immunoSEQ 96-well plates, and each plate was treated as a replicate. Each replicate PCR for sorted subsets received about 210 ng genomic DNA, equal to tens of thousands of T cell genomes. The purified libraries were quantified using a Qubit 3.0 fluorometer, sized with a Bioanalyzer 2100, and then quantified again using the KAPA Library Quantification kit. Each immunoSEQ 96-well plate was sequenced on its own single-read 150-cycle Illumina NextSeq 550 flow cell. The authors' pipeline ran thus. Because only junctional sequences without quality scores were contained in the immunoSEQ output, filtering matching that applied to full-length reads could not be performed. To assign V/J genes and CDR3, sequences were annotated against IMGT germline references using PyIR, a Python wrapper for IgBLAST v1.9. Any read was removed if the V/J assignment was weak (E-value above 1e-6), the CDR3 was missing, or the read contained stop codons, out-of-frame junctions, or ambiguous translated residues. V3J clonotypes were defined as sequences sharing the same inferred V gene, J gene, and CDR3 amino acid sequence. Percentage overlap between repertoires was calculated by dividing the number of shared unique clonotypes by the size of the smaller repertoire. Three approaches were used to assess repertoire richness: RTK rarefaction, the Chao1 estimator, and Recon v2.1 estimates of unobserved clonotypes. Generation probabilities were computed with OLGA for all TCRbeta clonotypes obtained by the gDNA method from a handful of donors. The clones in this table, taken by TCRdb from immuneACCESS, are in-frame only. Not every clone is retained; where verified, under half of the shortfall comes from an unresolved V gene, and the cause of the rest is unknown. Clonal size and the V and J genes are those of that table, whereas D and trimming came from the DNA. The sample table shows 2 million to 2.5 million clones, and approximately 95% are seen once. Around 0.13% of the sample rests with the top ten.

The sample consisted of naive CD4+ T cells sorted from blood. The sample's cell subset or site label, in plain terms: CD45RA+ positively selected. The sequence links TRBV27 to TRBJ2-3, with no D gene named confidently. The sequence was collected from a man aged 18 to 30 in good health. The bases read TGTGCCAGCAGTTTATGGGCGGCCGACGGCACAGATACGCAGTATTTT. Its translation reads: CASSLWAADGTDTQYF.